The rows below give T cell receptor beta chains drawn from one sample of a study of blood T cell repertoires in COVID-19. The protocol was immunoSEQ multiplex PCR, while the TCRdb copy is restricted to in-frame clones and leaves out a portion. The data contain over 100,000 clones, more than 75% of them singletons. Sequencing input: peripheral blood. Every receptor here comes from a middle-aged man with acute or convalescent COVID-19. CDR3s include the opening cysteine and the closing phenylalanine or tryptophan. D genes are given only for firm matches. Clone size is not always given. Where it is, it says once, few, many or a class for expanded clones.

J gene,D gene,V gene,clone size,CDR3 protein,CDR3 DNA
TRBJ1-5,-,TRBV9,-,CASSVGQAPSQPQHF,TGTGCCAGCAGCGTAGGGCAGGCCCCGTCTCAGCCCCAGCATTTT
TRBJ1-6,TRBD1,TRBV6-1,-,CASSEGTGVGSPLHF,TGTGCCAGCAGTGAAGGGACAGGGGTAGGTTCACCCCTCCACTTT
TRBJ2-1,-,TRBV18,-,CASSPVDSGEQFF,TGTGCCAGCTCACCAGTGGACTCCGGGGAGCAGTTCTTC
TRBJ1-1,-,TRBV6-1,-,CASSERGGWDTEAFF,TGTGCCAGCAGTGAACGTGGAGGGTGGGACACTGAAGCTTTCTTT
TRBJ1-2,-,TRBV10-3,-,CAISEQTEINYGYTF,TGTGCCATCAGTGAGCAAACAGAGATTAACTATGGCTACACCTTC
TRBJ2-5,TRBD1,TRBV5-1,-,CASLGQEETQYF,TGCGCCAGCCTCGGACAGGAAGAGACCCAGTACTTC
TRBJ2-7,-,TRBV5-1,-,CASSLDGISREQYF,TGCGCCAGCAGCTTGGATGGTATTTCGCGCGAGCAGTACTTC
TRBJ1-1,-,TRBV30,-,CAWSRRGPDTEAFF,TGTGCCTGGAGCCGCAGGGGTCCGGACACTGAAGCTTTCTTT
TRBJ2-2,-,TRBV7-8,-,CAIAVPSRDTGELFF,TGTGCCATAGCGGTTCCTAGCAGGGACACCGGGGAGCTGTTTTTT
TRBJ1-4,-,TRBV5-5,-,CASSSRGSEKLFF,TGTGCCAGCAGCTCACGGGGGTCAGAAAAACTGTTTTTT
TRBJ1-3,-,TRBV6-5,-,CASSWGGYSGNTIYF,TGTGCCAGCAGTTGGGGGGGATACTCTGGAAACACCATATATTTT
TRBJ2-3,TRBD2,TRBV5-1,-,CASRTSGSTDTQYF,TGCGCCAGCCGGACTAGCGGATCCACAGATACGCAGTATTTT
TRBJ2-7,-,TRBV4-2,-,CASSQVGNPGDEQYF,TGTGCCAGCAGCCAAGTTGGCAACCCAGGCGACGAGCAGTACTTC
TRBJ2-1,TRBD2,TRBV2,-,CASSKGSGSSYEQFF,TGTGCCAGCAGTAAAGGTAGCGGGAGTAGCTATGAGCAGTTCTTC
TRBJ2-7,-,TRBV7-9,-,CASSLDETIHEQYF,TGTGCCAGCAGCTTAGACGAGACAATCCACGAGCAGTACTTC
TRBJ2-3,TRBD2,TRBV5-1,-,CASSPDSGGRADTQYF,TGCGCCAGCAGCCCGGACTCGGGGGGTCGGGCAGATACGCAGTATTTT
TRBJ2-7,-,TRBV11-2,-,CASSEQGLGVSYEQYF,TGTGCCAGCAGCGAACAGGGCTTGGGGGTCTCCTACGAGCAGTACTTC
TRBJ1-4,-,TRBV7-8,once,CASSPLGRGANEKLFF,TGTGCCAGCAGCCCATTGGGGAGGGGGGCTAATGAAAAACTGTTTTTT
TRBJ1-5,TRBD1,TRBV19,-,CASSMDREQPQHF,TGTGCCAGTAGTATGGACAGGGAACAGCCCCAGCATTTT
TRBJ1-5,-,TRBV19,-,CASTDSLGNQPQHF,TGTGCCAGTACGGACAGCCTGGGGAATCAGCCCCAGCATTTT
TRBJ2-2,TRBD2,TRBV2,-,CASRRRLAITGELFF,TGTGCCAGCAGACGTCGACTAGCCATAACCGGGGAGCTGTTTTTT
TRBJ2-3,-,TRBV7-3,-,CASSLAGYSTDTQYF,TGTGCCAGCAGCTTAGCAGGGTATAGCACAGATACGCAGTATTTT
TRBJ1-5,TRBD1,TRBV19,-,CASSRPGQGIGGQPQHF,TGTGCCAGTAGCCGTCCGGGACAGGGGATAGGGGGTCAGCCCCAGCATTTT
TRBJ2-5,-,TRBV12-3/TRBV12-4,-,CASSFRETQYF,TGTGCCAGCAGTTTCAGGGAGACCCAGTACTTC
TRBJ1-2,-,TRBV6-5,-,CASSVGGDQYGYTF,TGTGCCAGCAGCGTAGGGGGGGACCAGTATGGCTACACCTTC
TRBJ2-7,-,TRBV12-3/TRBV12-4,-,CASSLGTSYEQYF,TGTGCCAGCAGTCTCGGGACTTCGTACGAGCAGTACTTC
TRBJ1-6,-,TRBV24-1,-,CATSKTDSSSYNSPLHF,TGTGCCACCAGCAAAACGGACAGCAGCTCCTATAATTCACCCCTCCACTTT
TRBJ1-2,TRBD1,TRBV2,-,CASLRDRVTDGYTF,TGTGCCAGCTTAAGAGACAGGGTGACGGATGGCTACACCTTC
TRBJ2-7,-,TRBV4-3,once,CASSQLAGGTGGYEQYF,TGCGCCAGCAGCCAATTGGCCGGCGGGACGGGTGGCTACGAGCAGTACTTC
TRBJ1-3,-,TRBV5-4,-,CASSLDPVSSGNTIYF,TGTGCCAGCAGCTTGGACCCTGTGAGCTCTGGAAACACCATATATTTT
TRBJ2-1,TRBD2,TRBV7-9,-,CASSPRAGGSSYNEQFF,TGTGCCAGCAGCCCACGGGCGGGGGGGAGCTCCTACAATGAGCAGTTCTTC
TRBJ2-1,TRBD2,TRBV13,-,CASSWASGRKSEQFF,TGTGCCAGCAGCTGGGCTAGCGGGAGGAAGAGTGAGCAGTTCTTC
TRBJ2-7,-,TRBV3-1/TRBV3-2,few,CASSTMGTHEQYF,TGTGCCAGCAGCACTATGGGTACCCACGAGCAGTACTTC
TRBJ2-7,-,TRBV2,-,CASSEGQAHYEQYF,TGTGCCAGCAGTGAAGGCCAGGCTCACTACGAGCAGTACTTC
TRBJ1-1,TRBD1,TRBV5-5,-,CASSPDRGAEAFF,TGTGCCAGCAGCCCCGACAGGGGCGCAGAAGCTTTCTTT
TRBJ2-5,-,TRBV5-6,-,CASSSDYSKTQYF,TGTGCCAGCAGCTCTGACTACTCAAAGACCCAGTACTTC
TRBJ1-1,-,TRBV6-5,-,CASSTTEAFF,TGTGCCAGCAGTACAACTGAAGCTTTCTTT
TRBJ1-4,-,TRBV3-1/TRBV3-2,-,CASSHSATNEKLFF,TGTGCCAGCAGCCATAGTGCAACTAATGAAAAACTGTTTTTT
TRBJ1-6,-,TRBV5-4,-,CASSLQGKNSPLHF,TGTGCCAGCAGCTTGCAGGGGAAGAATTCACCCCTCCACTTT
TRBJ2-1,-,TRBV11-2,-,CASSPPGWDEQFF,TGTGCCAGCAGCCCCCCAGGATGGGATGAGCAGTTCTTC
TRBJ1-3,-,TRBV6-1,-,CASSAGGRGSGNTIYF,TGTGCCAGCAGTGCGGGTGGAAGGGGCTCTGGAAACACCATATATTTT
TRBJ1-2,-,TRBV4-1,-,CASSLREIGVNGYTF,TGCGCCAGCAGCCTTCGAGAGATAGGGGTTAATGGCTACACCTTC
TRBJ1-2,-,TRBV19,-,CASREGPSYGYTF,TGTGCCAGTAGGGAGGGACCGAGCTATGGCTACACCTTC
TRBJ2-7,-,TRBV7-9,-,CASSLGLGSSYEQYF,TGTGCCAGCAGCTTAGGGCTAGGAAGCTCCTACGAGCAGTACTTC
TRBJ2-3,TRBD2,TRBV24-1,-,CATSDSATSGRADQGDTQYF,TGTGCCACCAGTGATTCCGCCACTAGCGGGAGGGCCGACCAAGGGGATACGCAGTATTTT
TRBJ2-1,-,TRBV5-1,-,CASSNPDKYNEQFF,TGCGCCAGCAGCAATCCAGACAAGTACAATGAGCAGTTCTTC
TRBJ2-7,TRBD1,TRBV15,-,CATSSPRTGGYEQYF,TGTGCCACCAGCAGCCCCCGGACAGGGGGATACGAGCAGTACTTC